The rows below give T cell receptor beta chains drawn from one sample of a study of blood T cells in healthy people across ages. TCRdb reprocessed the 5' RACE reads via MiXCR and lists one record per CDR3 protein. The top ten hold roughly 12% of the sample, which has approximately 1.5 million distinct CDR3 sequences, roughly a third seen once. Material for sequencing was blood. The receptors come from a woman under 40 in good health. The CDR3 runs from the conserved cysteine through the conserved F or W. Each record gives: clone size, J gene, V gene, CDR3 protein. Rows may omit the clone size; those that give it use once, few, many or a size class.

. | TRBJ2-6 | TRBV10-3 | CAINPGPLSGTNVLTF
few | TRBJ2-3 | TRBV20-1 | CSATWGGQDTDTQYF
. | TRBJ2-1 | TRBV4-2 | CARSQDPSGGHNEQFF
. | TRBJ2-3 | TRBV5-4 | CASSFKGSDTQYF
. | TRBJ2-1 | TRBV5-1 | CASSLKWTSDMRGFYNEQFF
. | TRBJ2-3 | TRBV18 | CASSPARAQGQYF
. | TRBJ2-7 | TRBV20-1 | CSVDTPRTGGYEQYF
. | TRBJ2-2 | TRBV9 | CASSAMVTGELFF
. | TRBJ2-1 | TRBV5-4 | CASSLSKHNEQFF
. | TRBJ2-3 | TRBV6-5 | CASSYSAGWSDTQYF
. | TRBJ2-1 | TRBV12-3/TRBV12-4 | CVSSSGFPYNEQFF
. | TRBJ1-1 | TRBV18 | CASSPRVATEAFF
many | TRBJ2-5 | TRBV7-6 | CASRSDRAGGTQYF
. | TRBJ1-4 | TRBV7-9 | CASSLWGQLATNEKLFF
. | TRBJ1-6 | TRBV27 | CASRVLSGGSSPLHF
few | TRBJ1-5 | TRBV7-2 | CASSLESLYSNQPQHF
few | TRBJ2-4 | TRBV12-3/TRBV12-4 | CASGTQGLAKNIQYF
few | TRBJ2-7 | TRBV12-3/TRBV12-4 | CASSDRTSGNYEQYF
once | TRBJ1-6 | TRBV20-1 | CSADDGNSPLHF
. | TRBJ1-2 | TRBV5-5 | CASSLRDGYTF
. | TRBJ1-4 | TRBV29-1 | CSVTGTREEKLFF
. | TRBJ1-1 | TRBV21-1 | CASSKPGQGNPVTEAFF
. | TRBJ1-2 | TRBV7-9 | CASSLGTRGLGGYTF
. | TRBJ2-3 | TRBV20-1 | CSANNPRDSSTDTQYF
. | TRBJ1-2 | TRBV5-6 | CASSPGDLPYGYTF
. | TRBJ2-1 | TRBV3-1 | CASSQVRAGKGMDEQFF
few | TRBJ2-1 | TRBV11-2 | CASSFDSRDEQFF
. | . | TRBV20-1 | CSARRDRTLYEQYF
. | TRBJ2-3 | TRBV7-8 | CASSPILAGGQGDTQYF
. | TRBJ2-1 | TRBV20-1 | CSARDIQGSYNEQFF
. | TRBJ2-1 | TRBV29-1 | CSVGASGSHYNEQFF
few | TRBJ2-7 | TRBV29-1 | CSVGVWESTYEQYF
. | TRBJ2-3 | TRBV20-1 | CSAPNRGGGASDTQYF
. | TRBJ2-5 | TRBV30 | CACSAGGGYQETQYF
. | TRBJ2-5 | TRBV4-1 | CASSQDGARGGLTETQYF
. | TRBJ2-7 | TRBV5-1 | CASSPGIGFRAYEQYF
. | TRBJ2-7 | TRBV28 | CASSLAGDRYEQYF
. | TRBJ1-4 | TRBV4-1 | CASSQVISEKLFF
. | TRBJ2-3 | TRBV9 | CASSTSGRGDTQYF
many | TRBJ2-7 | TRBV20-1 | CSAELARRLGQYF
few | TRBJ2-1 | TRBV28 | CASSLPTGARNEQFF